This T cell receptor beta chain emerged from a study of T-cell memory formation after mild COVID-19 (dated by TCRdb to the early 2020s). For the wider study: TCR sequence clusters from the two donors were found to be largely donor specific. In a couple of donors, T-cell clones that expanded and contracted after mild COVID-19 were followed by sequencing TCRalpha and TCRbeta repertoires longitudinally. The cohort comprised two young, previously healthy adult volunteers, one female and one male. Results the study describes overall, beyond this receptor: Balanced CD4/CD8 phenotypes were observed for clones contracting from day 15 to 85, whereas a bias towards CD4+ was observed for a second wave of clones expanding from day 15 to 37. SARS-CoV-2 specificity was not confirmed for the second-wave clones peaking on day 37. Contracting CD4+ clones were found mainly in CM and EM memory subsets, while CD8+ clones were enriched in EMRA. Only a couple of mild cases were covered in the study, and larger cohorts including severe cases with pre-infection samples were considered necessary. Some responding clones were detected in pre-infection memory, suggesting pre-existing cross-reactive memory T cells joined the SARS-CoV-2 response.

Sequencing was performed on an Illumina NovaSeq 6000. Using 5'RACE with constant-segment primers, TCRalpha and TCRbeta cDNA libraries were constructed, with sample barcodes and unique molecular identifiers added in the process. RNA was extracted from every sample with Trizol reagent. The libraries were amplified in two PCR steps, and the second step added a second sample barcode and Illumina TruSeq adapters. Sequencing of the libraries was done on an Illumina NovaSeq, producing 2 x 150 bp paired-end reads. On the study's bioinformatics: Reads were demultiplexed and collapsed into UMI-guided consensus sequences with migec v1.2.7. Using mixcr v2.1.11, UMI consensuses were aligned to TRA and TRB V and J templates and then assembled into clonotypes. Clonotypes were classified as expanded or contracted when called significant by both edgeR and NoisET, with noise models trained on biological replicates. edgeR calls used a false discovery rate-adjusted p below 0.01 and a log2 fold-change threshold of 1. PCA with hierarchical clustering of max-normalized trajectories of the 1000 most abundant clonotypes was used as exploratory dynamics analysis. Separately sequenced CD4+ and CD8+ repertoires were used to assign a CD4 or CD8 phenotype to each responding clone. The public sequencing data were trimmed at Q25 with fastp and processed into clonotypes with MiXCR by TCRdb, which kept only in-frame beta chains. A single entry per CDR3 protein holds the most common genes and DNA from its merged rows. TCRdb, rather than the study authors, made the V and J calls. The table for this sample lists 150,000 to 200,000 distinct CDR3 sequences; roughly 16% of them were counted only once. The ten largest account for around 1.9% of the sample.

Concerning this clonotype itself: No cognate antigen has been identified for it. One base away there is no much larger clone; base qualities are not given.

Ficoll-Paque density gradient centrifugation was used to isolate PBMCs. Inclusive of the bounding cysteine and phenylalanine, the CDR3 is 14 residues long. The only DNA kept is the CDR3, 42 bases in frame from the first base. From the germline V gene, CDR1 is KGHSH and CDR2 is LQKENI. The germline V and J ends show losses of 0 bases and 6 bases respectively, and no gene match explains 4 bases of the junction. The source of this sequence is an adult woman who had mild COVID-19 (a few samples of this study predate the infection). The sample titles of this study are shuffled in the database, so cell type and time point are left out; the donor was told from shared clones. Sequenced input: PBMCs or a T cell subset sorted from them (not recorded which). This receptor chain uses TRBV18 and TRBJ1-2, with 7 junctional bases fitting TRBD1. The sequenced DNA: TGTGCCAGCTCACCACCGGAGGGGGCGAATGGCTACACCTTC. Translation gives CASSPPEGANGYTF.